Below are 23 T cell receptor beta chains sequenced from a single sample in a study of cytomegalovirus exposure and HLA in healthy donors. Both 60 Vbeta primers and 13 Jbeta primers went into the PCR. Here immunoSEQ multiplex PCR was the method, and the copy in TCRdb shows in-frame clones only, minus some. The data contain roughly 200,000 clones, approximately 80% of them singletons. Sample: PBMCs. These receptors came from a woman between 50 and 59 years old in good health and CMV-seronegative.

The CDR3 spells CASSEGVFGTQYF. CDR3 in DNA: TGTGCCAGCAGCGAGGGAGTTTTCGGGACCCAGTACTTC. The J gene is TRBJ2-5, the V gene TRBV14; weak D call: TRBD2 (5 bases). CDR3 length equals 13 residues. Germline loops: CDR1 SGHDN, CDR2 FVKESK. Trimming took 5 bases from V and 7 from J, leaving 14 bases between them.

This clone has just one count. The chain links TRBV29-1 to TRBJ1-1; 7 bases agree with TRBD1. The V gene's germline CDR1 is SQVTM and CDR2 ANQGSEA. Trimming removed 7 bases from V and 4 bases from J; junction bases left unmatched: 3. This CDR3 comprises 11 residues. The CDR3 spells CSATGATEAFF. As DNA, the CDR3 is TGCAGCGCAACAGGGGCCACTGAAGCTTTCTTT.

This chain uses TRBV11-2 with TRBJ2-3; TRBD1 matches at 7 bases. This CDR3 region has 16 residues. The junction had 5 bases not matched to a gene; V was cut back by 2 bases and J by 0 bases. Germline V gene sequence: CDR1 SGHAT, CDR2 FQNNGV. CDR3 bases: TGTGCCAGCAGCTTATACAGGGGATCTAGCACAGATACGCAGTATTTT. This translates into CASSLYRGSSTDTQYF.

The CDR3 loop is CASSYDAGMNTEAFF. The CDR3 DNA reads TGTGCCAGCAGTTACGACGCCGGGATGAACACTGAAGCTTTCTTT. The V call is TRBV6-5, the J call TRBJ1-1, with D unresolved. V lost 2 bases and J lost 0, with 10 bases in between. CDR3 length: 15 residues. Per the germline V gene, CDR1 is MNHEY and CDR2 is SVGAGI.

The V and J genes are TRBV11-2 and TRBJ2-7, with D possibly being TRBD2 (6 bases). Trimming shortened V by 4 bases and J by 4 bases, and 14 bases separated the two germline ends. The CDR3 totals 14 residues. CDR1 and CDR2 from the germline V gene are SGHAT and FQNNGV. CDR3 region: CASSSPQEGYEQYF. The CDR3, as DNA: TGTGCCAGCAGCTCGCCTCAGGAGGGGTACGAGCAGTACTTC.

The gene calls are TRBV28 and TRBJ1-4; possible D gene TRBD1, 6 bases. There are 14 residues in the CDR3. Trimming stripped 7 bases from V and 4 bases from J, with 13 bases between. The germline gives CDR1 MDHEN, CDR2 SYDVKM. The CDR3 DNA follows: TGTGCCAGCAAAGATACACAGGGTAATGAAAAACTGTTTTTT. Translated, it gives CASKDTQGNEKLFF.

J is TRBJ2-7 and V is TRBV6-5; 9 bases are a match to TRBD1. The CDR3 spans 14 residues. CDR1 is MNHEY and CDR2 is SVGAGI in the germline V gene. V lost 4 bases to trimming and J lost 6 bases; unmatched junction nucleotides: 7. CDR3 nucleotides: TGTGCCAGCAGTTGGGACAGGGATATAGGCGAGCAGTACTTC. It codes for CASSWDRDIGEQYF.

This clone was counted a single time. The chain carries TRBV4-3 and TRBJ1-2; no clear D gene. Germline V gives CDR1 LGHNA, CDR2 YSLEER. The CDR3 has 12 residues. V was clipped by 4 bases and J by 6 bases, with 9 bases between them. The CDR3, as DNA: TGCGCCAGCAGCCGAACTAGAGATGGCTACACCTTC. This sequence encodes CASSRTRDGYTF.

V gene TRBV28 combines with J gene TRBJ1-2; 10 nucleotides align to TRBD1. The CDR3 consists of 13 residues. J gave up 5 bases and V 8 bases, and 5 bases lay outside the gene matches. Germline V CDR1 and CDR2: MDHEN, SYDVKM. The CDR3 here is CASYDRGRYGYTF. The CDR3 coding sequence is TGTGCCAGCTACGACAGGGGGCGTTATGGCTACACCTTC.

This chain joins TRBV5-6 and TRBJ2-3; D is ambiguous. CDR1 is SGHDT and CDR2 is YYEEEE in the germline V gene. Trimming removed 1 base at V and 4 bases at J, with 4 bases between. The CDR3 runs to 12 residues. The CDR3 region has the DNA TGTGCCAGCAGCTTGCCTCCAGATACGCAGTATTTT. Amino acid sequence: CASSLPPDTQYF.

The chain links TRBV9 to TRBJ1-1; 7 bases map to TRBD1. Germline CDR1 and CDR2: SGDLS and YYNGEE. V gave up 0 bases and J gave up 4 bases; unmatched junction bases: 6. The CDR3 is 15 residues long. Here the CDR3 reads CASSVEGAESTEAFF. The CDR3 DNA reads TGTGCCAGCAGCGTAGAGGGGGCGGAAAGCACTGAAGCTTTCTTT. The full variable domain, in which reference TRBV9 and TRBJ1-1 provide the parts outside the CDR3, is DSGVTQTPKHLITATGQRVTLRCSPRSGDLSVYWYQQSLDQGLQFLIQYYNGEERAKGNILERFSAQQFPDLHSELNLSSLELGDSALYFCASSVEGAESTEAFFGQGTRLTVV.

This clone came up once. The rearrangement uses TRBV5-1 and TRBJ2-2; 8 bases fit TRBD2. Germline trimming cut 5 bases from V and 0 bases from J; bases unmatched to any gene: 3. The germline V gene encodes CDR1 SGHRS and CDR2 YFSETQ. The CDR3 is made up of 15 amino acids. This CDR3 reads CASSPGGANTGELFF. The CDR3 DNA is TGCGCCAGCAGTCCGGGAGGGGCGAACACCGGGGAGCTGTTTTTT.

This clone was detected only a few times. For the CDR3, the DNA is TGTGCCAGCAGCTTATTGGACAGGGGGGGTGAAGCTTTCTTT. Amino acid sequence: CASSLLDRGGEAFF. The chain combines TRBV7-9 with TRBJ1-1; 10 bases align to TRBD1. The V gene's germline CDR1 is SEHNR and CDR2 FQNEAQ (reference sequence). The trim removed 2 bases at V and 7 bases at J, leaving 4 bases unmatched. The CDR3 contains 14 residues.

The rearrangement joins TRBV21-1 to TRBJ2-3; the table's D gene call, TRBD2, was not cross checked with the DNA. TRBV21-1 corresponds to a pseudogene. This CDR3 has 16 amino acids. This chain's CDR3 is CASSKDTSGGTDTQYF. The CDR3 nucleotides are TGTGCCAGCAGCAAAGACACTAGCGGGGGCACAGATACGCAGTATTTT.

The rearrangement joins TRBV28 to TRBJ2-7, with D perhaps matching TRBD2 (5 bases). The germline V gene has CDR1 MDHEN and CDR2 SYDVKM. Trimming took off 6 bases at V and 3 bases at J, with 15 bases between the two ends. The length of the CDR3 is 14 residues. The CDR3 DNA sequence: TGTGCCAGCAGGAATAGGCCGGGATTCTACGAGCAGTACTTC. Translation: CASRNRPGFYEQYF.

The chain employs TRBV5-1 and TRBJ2-1; 14 nucleotides match TRBD2. Per the germline V gene, CDR1 is SGHRS and CDR2 is YFSETQ. This CDR3 contains 16 residues. The trim removed 4 bases at V and 4 bases at J, leaving 4 bases unmatched. The CDR3 DNA is TGCGCCAGCAGCCCGGGACTAGCGGGAGCTTACAATGAGCAGTTCTTC. Protein sequence: CASSPGLAGAYNEQFF.

This chain links TRBV27 with TRBJ2-1; weak D call: TRBD2 (5 bases). With 2 bases removed from V and 0 bases from J, the gap between germline ends came to 8 bases. CDR3 length: 15 amino acids. The germline gives CDR1 MNHEY, CDR2 SMNVEV (reference sequence). The DNA of the CDR3 is TGTGCCAGCAGTTTAAGCGGCAGCTCCTACAATGAGCAGTTCTTC. This translates into CASSLSGSSYNEQFF.

V usage is TRBV11-3 and J usage is TRBJ2-1, with 10 positions matching TRBD2. The CDR3 contains 16 residues. V was pared by 0 bases and J by 9 bases, with 8 bases of the junction left unmatched. Germline CDR1 and CDR2: SGHNT and YENEEA. The CDR3: CASSLDSLAGVVEQFF. The DNA of the CDR3 is TGTGCCAGCAGCTTAGATTCGCTAGCGGGAGTGGTTGAGCAGTTCTTC.

The chain has TRBV18 and TRBJ2-7; D is possibly TRBD1 (7 bases). Germline CDR1 KGHSH, CDR2 LQKENI. Trimming shortened V by 3 bases and J by 4 bases, and 13 bases separated the two germline ends. The CDR3 has 14 residues. DNA of the CDR3: TGTGCCAGCTCACCTCGACAGGGAGGTTACGAGCAGTACTTC. Translating it yields CASSPRQGGYEQYF.

The chain couples TRBV2 to TRBJ1-6, with D tentatively TRBD1 (6 bases). Germline assignment: CDR1 SNHLY and CDR2 FYNNEI. Trimming removed 6 bases from V and 4 bases from J, with 10 bases in between. The CDR3 consists of 14 residues. CDR3 residues: CASRGGAYNSPLHF. The CDR3 DNA reads TGTGCCAGCAGGGGGGGGGCGTATAATTCACCCCTCCACTTT. Full variable domain (rest looked up from reference TRBV2 and TRBJ1-6): EPEVTQTPSHQVTQMGQEVILRCVPISNHLYFYWYRQILGQKVEFLVSFYNNEISEKSEIFDDQFSVERPDGSNFTLKIRSTKLEDSAMYFCASRGGAYNSPLHFGNGTRLTVT.

This clone showed up just once. This sequence joins TRBV9 and TRBJ2-7, with D perhaps TRBD2 (5 bases). The CDR3 is made up of 15 amino acids. Trimming pared 3 bases from V and 0 bases from J, leaving 13 bases between. Per the germline V gene, CDR1 is SGDLS and CDR2 is YYNGEE. Written as DNA, the CDR3 is TGTGCCAGCAGCGATTCAGCTAGCAGCTCCTACGAGCAGTACTTC. This sequence encodes CASSDSASSSYEQYF.

The CDR3 DNA reads as TGTGCCAGCAGCTTAGGGTTCGGGATGAGCAATCAGCCCCAGCATTTT. Translated, it gives CASSLGFGMSNQPQHF. This chain connects TRBV7-8 to TRBJ1-5; D remains ambiguous. Trimming shortened V by 1 base and J by 1 base, and 11 bases separated the two germline ends. This CDR3 comprises 16 residues. CDR1 and CDR2 (germline): SGHVS, FQNEAQ.

J is TRBJ2-5 and V is TRBV10-2; D remains unclear. V lost 8 bases to trimming and J lost 2 bases, with 9 bases between them. From germline, CDR1 is WSHSY and CDR2 SAAADI. The CDR3 consists of 12 residues. CDR3 DNA: TGCGCCAGCGAGGTGGGTCAAGAGACCCAGTACTTC. This sequence encodes CASEVGQETQYF.